What follows are 22 T cell receptor beta chains derived from one specimen sequenced in a study of T cell responses to AZD1222 COVID-19 vaccine. Assay: immunoSEQ multiplex PCR; the TCRdb copy retains only in-frame clones and omits some. The data show around 200,000 clones, more than 85% seen once. The sequenced sample was peripheral blood, obtained on day 0 of AZD1222 vaccination. The receptors stem from an adult in good health.

The chain joins TRBV29-1 to TRBJ1-1; D may be TRBD1 (5 bases). The CDR3 loop spans 12 amino acids. Germline assignment: CDR1 SQVTM and CDR2 ANQGSEA. V was shortened by 7 bases and J by 4 bases, with 13 bases between the two germline ends. CDR3 in DNA: TGCAGCGCTGATGCAGGGTTCACTGAAGCTTTCTTT. As protein: CSADAGFTEAFF.

The chain recombines TRBV12-3 or TRBV12-4 with TRBJ2-1; weak D call: TRBD2 (6 bases). V dropped 1 base and J dropped 11 bases, with 9 bases sitting between them. The CDR3 loop spans 12 amino acids. The CDR3 coding sequence is TGTGCCAGCAGTTTAGTGGGAGGTCAGCAGTTCTTC. Protein: CASSLVGGQQFF.

The chain employs TRBV28 and TRBJ2-7; no clear D gene. CDR1 MDHEN and CDR2 SYDVKM come from the germline V gene. Trimming removed 3 bases at V and 6 bases at J, with 6 bases between. The CDR3 contains 11 residues. CDR3 bases: TGTGCCAGCAGTTTGTTGTTCGAGCAGTACTTC. It encodes CASSLLFEQYF.

The chain carries TRBV6-5 and TRBJ1-2, with 8 bases identical to TRBD1. This CDR3 is built from 15 residues. V shed 6 bases and J 4 bases; nucleotides not matched to a gene: 10. Germline CDR1 and CDR2: MNHEY and SVGAGI. CDR3: CASRGSGGRGYGYTF. In DNA form, the CDR3 reads TGTGCCAGCAGAGGCTCAGGGGGCCGAGGCTATGGCTACACCTTC.

The gene calls are TRBV14 and TRBJ2-1, with a weak D call TRBD1 (6 bases). CDR3 length equals 17 residues. Trimming left V 1 base short and J 8 bases short, with 21 bases between. Per germline, CDR1 SGHDN and CDR2 FVKESK. The CDR3 reads CASSQVSRTAQADEQFF. CDR3 coding DNA: TGTGCCAGCAGCCAAGTAAGTAGGACAGCCCAGGCCGATGAGCAGTTCTTC.

This clone has a count of ten or more. The rearrangement joins TRBV15 to TRBJ2-7, with 8 bases lining up with TRBD2. The junction had 6 bases not matched to a gene; V was cut back by 0 bases and J by 5 bases. Germline lookup yields CDR1 LNHNV and CDR2 YYDKDF (reference sequence). The CDR3 contains 15 residues. As DNA, the CDR3 is TGTGCCACCAGCAGAGATCGGGGGGGGAGCGACGAGCAGTACTTC. Protein product: CATSRDRGGSDEQYF. Full variable domain (rest looked up from reference TRBV15 and TRBJ2-7): DAMVIQNPRYQVTQFGKPVTLSCSQTLNHNVMYWYQQKSSQAPKLLFHYYDKDFNNEADTPDNFQSRRPNTSFCFLDIRSPGLGDTAMYLCATSRDRGGSDEQYFGPGTRLTVT.

V gene TRBV29-1 combines with J gene TRBJ1-5; D gene ambiguous. CDR3 length: 17 residues. V lost 4 bases and J 6 bases, leaving 25 bases between the germline ends. Germline assignment: CDR1 SQVTM and CDR2 ANQGSEA. CDR3 loop: CSVAEGSVRSDRQPQHF. The CDR3 DNA follows: TGCAGCGTTGCCGAGGGCTCTGTCCGGTCGGATCGTCAGCCCCAGCATTTT.

V is TRBV6-5 and J is TRBJ2-1; 9 bases fit TRBD2. The J segment lost 0 bases and the V segment lost 4 bases, leaving 4 bases of the junction unmatched. Per germline, CDR1 MNHEY and CDR2 SVGAGI. This CDR3 comprises 16 residues. CDR3 coding DNA: TGTGCCAGCAGTTCGGGACTAGCAAGCTCCTACAATGAGCAGTTCTTC. This encodes CASSSGLASSYNEQFF.

The rearrangement uses TRBV30 and TRBJ1-5; D perhaps matches TRBD1 (5 bases). Per germline, CDR1 GTSNPN and CDR2 SVGIG (reference sequence). The CDR3 is 13 amino acids. Trimming removed 2 bases at V and 7 bases at J, with 12 bases between. CDR3 DNA: TGTGCCTGGAGTTATGAGGCAGGGCAGCCCCAGCATTTT. Protein sequence: CAWSYEAGQPQHF.

As for this clone: Other DNA variants within this sample encode the same CDR3. The rearrangement joins TRBV6-4 to TRBJ1-1, with D uncertain. V dropped 0 bases and J dropped 1 base, with 6 bases sitting between them. The V gene's germline CDR1 is MRHNA and CDR2 SNTAGT. The CDR3 extends over 14 amino acids. In DNA form, the CDR3 reads TGTGCCAGCAGTGACTCATCAGGGAACACTGAAGCTTTCTTT. The encoded protein is CASSDSSGNTEAFF.

The chain uses TRBV19 and TRBJ1-6; D is possibly TRBD1 (5 bases). CDR3 length equals 15 residues. The V end was cut by 3 bases, the J end by 9 bases, with 15 bases between. Per germline, CDR1 LNHDA and CDR2 SQIVND (reference sequence). CDR3 bases: TGTGCCAGTAGTATCGGGGGACTCGGTCGTTCACCCCTCCACTTT. Its translation: CASSIGGLGRSPLHF.

This clone has more than one count but fewer than ten. V gene TRBV18 combines with J gene TRBJ1-3; D perhaps matches TRBD1 (6 bases). This CDR3 contains 15 residues. Germline V CDR1 and CDR2: KGHSH, LQKENI. Trimming pared 2 bases from V and 4 bases from J, leaving 12 bases between. This CDR3 is CASSPARGTGNTIYF. DNA for the CDR3: TGTGCCAGCTCACCAGCCAGGGGCACGGGAAACACCATATATTTT.

V is TRBV19 and J is TRBJ1-1; D is ambiguous. Per the germline V gene, CDR1 is LNHDA and CDR2 is SQIVND (reference sequence). V was trimmed by 10 bases and J by 0 bases, leaving 15 bases between them. The CDR3 consists of 14 residues. CDR3 region: CATTPTAMNTEAFF. DNA for the CDR3: TGTGCCACCACACCCACAGCTATGAACACTGAAGCTTTCTTT.

The V and J genes are TRBV6-5 and TRBJ1-6; the D is unclear. Trimming took 8 bases from V and 5 from J, leaving 10 bases between them. The CDR3 loop spans 13 amino acids. The germline V gene has CDR1 MNHEY and CDR2 SVGAGI. The CDR3 region has the DNA TGTGCCAGCTTTGCGGAGAATAATTCACCCCTCCACTTT. Its protein is CASFAENNSPLHF.

The chain joins TRBV29-1 to TRBJ1-2; no definite D call. Trimming took 5 bases from V and 2 from J, leaving 6 bases between them. Germline V gene sequence: CDR1 SQVTM, CDR2 ANQGSEA. The CDR3 is 11 residues long. The CDR3 sequence is CSVRANYGYTF. The CDR3 region has the DNA TGCAGCGTTCGAGCCAACTATGGCTACACCTTC.

This clone has a single count. The V gene is TRBV18, the J gene TRBJ1-2; D uncertain. V was trimmed by 5 bases and J by 5 bases, leaving 12 bases between them. The CDR3 length is 13 residues. The germline V gene has CDR1 KGHSH and CDR2 LQKENI. This CDR3 reads CASSGSALYGYTF. The DNA for the CDR3 is TGTGCCAGCTCAGGTTCAGCACTTTATGGCTACACCTTC.

V gene TRBV7-9 combines with J gene TRBJ1-1, with TRBD1 matching over 8 bases. This CDR3 is 14 amino acids long. The J segment lost 5 bases and the V segment lost 5 bases, leaving 7 bases of the junction unmatched. Per germline, CDR1 SEHNR and CDR2 FQNEAQ (reference sequence). The CDR3 sequence: CASSDSGGRTEAFF. The CDR3, as DNA: TGTGCCAGCAGCGATTCAGGGGGCCGGACTGAAGCTTTCTTT.

This rearrangement joins TRBV12-3 or TRBV12-4 to TRBJ1-5; D uncertain. The length of the CDR3 is 12 residues. V lost 5 bases and J 3 bases, leaving 5 bases between the germline ends. CDR3 sequence: CASSPNNQPQHF. CDR3 coding DNA: TGTGCCAGCAGTCCTAACAATCAGCCCCAGCATTTT.

This clone was detected a few times. This rearrangement joins TRBV3-1 (or the pseudogene TRBV3-2) to TRBJ2-3; no firm D call. Trimming removed 1 base from V and 0 bases from J, with 8 bases in between. The V gene's germline CDR1 is LGHDT and CDR2 YNNKEL (reference sequence). The CDR3 is made up of 15 amino acids. CDR3 coding DNA: TGTGCCAGCAGCCAAGTACAGACTAGCACAGATACGCAGTATTTT. Translated, it gives CASSQVQTSTDTQYF.

The chain employs TRBV6-5 and TRBJ1-1; D is unclear. CDR1 and CDR2 (germline): MNHEY, SVGAGI. The CDR3 loop spans 15 amino acids. V was trimmed by 6 bases and J by 5 bases, leaving 19 bases between them. The CDR3 is CASSPNGLARTEAFF. CDR3 nucleotide sequence: TGTGCCAGCAGCCCCAACGGGCTTGCGAGAACTGAAGCTTTCTTT.

This clone came up a few times. The chain has TRBV4-1 and TRBJ2-7; 14 nucleotides align to TRBD2. V lost 4 bases, J lost 3 bases, and 8 bases stayed unmatched. Germline V gene lookup returns CDR1 MGHRA and CDR2 YSYEKL. The CDR3 runs 17 residues. CDR3 protein: CASSRGLAGVGVYEQYF. As DNA, the CDR3 is TGCGCCAGCAGCCGGGGACTAGCGGGAGTGGGTGTCTACGAGCAGTACTTC.

The gene calls are TRBV25-1 and TRBJ1-1, with 9 bases that match TRBD1. After removal of 7 bases from V and 8 bases from J, the junction contained 8 bases not matched to a gene. Germline CDR1 reads MGHDK; CDR2 reads SYGVNS. The CDR3 covers 13 residues. In DNA, the CDR3 is TGTGCCAGCACTGGGGACAGGGAGGTCGAAGCTTTCTTT. Encoded protein: CASTGDREVEAFF. Using reference TRBV25-1 and TRBJ1-1 for the parts outside the CDR3, the full variable domain is EADIYQTPRYLVIGTGKKITLECSQTMGHDKMYWYQQDPGMELHLIHYSYGVNSTEKGDLSSESTVSRIRTEHFPLTLESARPSHTSQYLCASTGDREVEAFFGQGTRLTVV.